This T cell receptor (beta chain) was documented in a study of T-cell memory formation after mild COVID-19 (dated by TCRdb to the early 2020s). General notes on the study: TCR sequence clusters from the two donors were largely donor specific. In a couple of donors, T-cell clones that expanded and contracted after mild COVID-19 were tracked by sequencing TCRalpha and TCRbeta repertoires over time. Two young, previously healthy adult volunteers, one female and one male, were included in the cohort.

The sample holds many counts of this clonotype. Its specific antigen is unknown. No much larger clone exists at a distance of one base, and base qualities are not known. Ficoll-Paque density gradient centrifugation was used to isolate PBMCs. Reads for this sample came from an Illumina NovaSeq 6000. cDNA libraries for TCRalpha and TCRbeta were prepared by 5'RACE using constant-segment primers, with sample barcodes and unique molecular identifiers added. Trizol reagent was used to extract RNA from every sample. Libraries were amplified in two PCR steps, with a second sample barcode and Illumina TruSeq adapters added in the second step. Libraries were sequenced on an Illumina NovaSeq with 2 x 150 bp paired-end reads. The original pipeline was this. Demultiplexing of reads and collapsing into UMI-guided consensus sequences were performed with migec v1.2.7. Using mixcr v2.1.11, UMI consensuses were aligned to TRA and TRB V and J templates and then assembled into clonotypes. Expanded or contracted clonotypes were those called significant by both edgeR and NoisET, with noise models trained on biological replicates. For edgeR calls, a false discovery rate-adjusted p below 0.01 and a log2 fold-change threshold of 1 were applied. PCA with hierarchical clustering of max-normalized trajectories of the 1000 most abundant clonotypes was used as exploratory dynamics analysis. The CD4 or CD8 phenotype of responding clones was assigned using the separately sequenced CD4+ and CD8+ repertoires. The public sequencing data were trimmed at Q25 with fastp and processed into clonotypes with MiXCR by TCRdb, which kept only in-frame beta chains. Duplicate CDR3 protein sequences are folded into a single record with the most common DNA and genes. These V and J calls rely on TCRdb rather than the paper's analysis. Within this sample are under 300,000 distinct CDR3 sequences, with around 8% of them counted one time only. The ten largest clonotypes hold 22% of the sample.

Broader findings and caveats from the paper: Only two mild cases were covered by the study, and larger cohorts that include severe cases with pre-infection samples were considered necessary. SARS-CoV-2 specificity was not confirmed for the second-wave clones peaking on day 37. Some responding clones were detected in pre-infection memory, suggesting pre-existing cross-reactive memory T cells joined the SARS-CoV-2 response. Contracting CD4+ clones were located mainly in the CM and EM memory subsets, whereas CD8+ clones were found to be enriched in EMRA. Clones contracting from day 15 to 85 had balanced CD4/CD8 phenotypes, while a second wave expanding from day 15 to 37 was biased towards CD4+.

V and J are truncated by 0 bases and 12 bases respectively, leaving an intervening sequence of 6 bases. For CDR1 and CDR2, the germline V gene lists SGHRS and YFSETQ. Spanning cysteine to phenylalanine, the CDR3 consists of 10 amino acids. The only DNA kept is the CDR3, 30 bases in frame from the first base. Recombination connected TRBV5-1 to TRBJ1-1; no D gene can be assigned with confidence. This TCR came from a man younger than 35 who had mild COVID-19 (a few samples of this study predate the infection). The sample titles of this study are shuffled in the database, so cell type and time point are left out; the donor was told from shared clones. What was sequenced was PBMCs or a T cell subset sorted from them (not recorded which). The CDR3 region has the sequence CASSLERPFF. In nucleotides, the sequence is TGCGCCAGCAGCTTGGAGAGACCTTTCTTT.